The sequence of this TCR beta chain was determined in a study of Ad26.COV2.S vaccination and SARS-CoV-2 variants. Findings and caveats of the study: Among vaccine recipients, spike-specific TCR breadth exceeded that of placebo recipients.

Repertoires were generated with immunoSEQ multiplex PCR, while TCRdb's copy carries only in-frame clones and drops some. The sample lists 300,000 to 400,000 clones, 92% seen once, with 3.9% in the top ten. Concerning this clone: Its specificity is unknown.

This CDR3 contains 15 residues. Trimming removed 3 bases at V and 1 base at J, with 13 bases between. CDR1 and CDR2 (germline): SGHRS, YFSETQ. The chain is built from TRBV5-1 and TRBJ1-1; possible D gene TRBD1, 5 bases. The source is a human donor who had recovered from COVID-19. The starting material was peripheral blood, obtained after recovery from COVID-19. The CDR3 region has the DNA TGCGCCAGCAGCTCGGTCGGACAAGGGAACACTGAAGCTTTCTTT. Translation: CASSSVGQGNTEAFF.